This T cell receptor beta chain was recorded in a study of Ad26.COV2.S vaccination and SARS-CoV-2 variants (dated by TCRdb to the early 2020s). For the study in its entirety: Vaccine-arm donors came from COV1001, a multicentre, randomized, double-blind, placebo-controlled phase I-IIa trial of Ad26.COV2.S in healthy adults. The specificity and breadth of SARS-CoV-2-reactive T cell receptors after Ad26.COV2.S vaccination were assessed by TCRbeta repertoire sequencing. Throughout the experiments and outcome assessment, investigators stayed blinded to trial group allocation. Participants in the trial were split at random into five groups of five each, receiving low-dose or high-dose Ad26.COV2.S once or twice, or else placebo on both occasions. Ad26.COV2.S was given intramuscularly at 5x10^10 or 1x10^11 viral particles, as a single shot or as two shots 56 days apart. The TCR-sequenced set comprised about 32 samples: some 20 Ad26.COV2.S vaccine recipients, 5 placebo recipients and 8 SARS-CoV-2 convalescent individuals.

V lost 5 bases and J lost 6 bases; the stretch between them is 20 bases long. Taken from the germline V gene (reference sequence), the CDR1 and CDR2 loops are MNHEY and SMNVEV. From its cysteine to its phenylalanine, the CDR3 spans 16 amino acids. The only DNA kept is the CDR3, 48 bases in frame from the first base. On this clone: Its recognized antigen is unknown. Per-base qualities were not stored, and no clone one base away is much larger.

The immunoSEQ Assay was the method used to sequence TCRbeta CDR3 regions. After extraction, genomic DNA underwent amplification by bias-controlled multiplex PCR, followed by high-throughput sequencing. In the authors' own workflow: To quantify the absolute abundance of every unique TCRbeta CDR3 region, sequences were collapsed and filtered. T cell fraction was estimated by normalizing TCRbeta template counts to usable DNA, with usable DNA measured through amplification of reference genes found in all nucleated cells. Repertoire TCRs were annotated as SARS-CoV-2-specific when V gene, CDR3 amino acid sequence and J gene were exactly matched to a known reactive TCR set. MIRA supplied the reference SARS-CoV-2 TCR set, which was filtered for enrichment in COVID-19-positive ImmuneCODE repertoires so that public or cross-reactive TCRs were removed. Based on the MIRA antigens, annotated TCRs were further analysed at the level of specific ORF or position within ORF. Breadth was defined as annotated unique rearrangements over total unique productive rearrangements; depth was the summed frequency of those rearrangements. Two-sided Wilcoxon rank-sum tests were used to compare TCR breadth between groups. In its TCRdb copy, this immuneACCESS table keeps in-frame sequences only and misses some clones. Where compared with another copy, unresolved V genes explain less than half of these, and the others have no known cause. That table furnishes V, J and clone size, whereas the DNA furnished D and trimming. The sample table lists fewer than 800,000 clones, 70% to 90% of them with a count of one. The ten largest clones add up to around 1.4% of the sample.

Summary of the overall study and its limitations: Substantial breadth of spike-specific CD8+ and CD4+ T cell responses was reported after vaccination. Non-spike TCR breadth was comparable between vaccine and placebo recipients, consistent with the vaccine containing only spike. It was noted by the authors that total T cell responses may have been underestimated by the TCR breadth and depth analyses. The study was not powered for comparison of responses between vaccine doses or regimens. Ad26.COV2.S recipients had higher spike-specific TCR breadth than placebo recipients (P = 0.0014).

The sample's treatment or condition label, in plain terms: around 19 received Ad26.COV2.S at low or high dose, single or two shots; about five received placebo; per-sample allocation not given. For vaccine and placebo recipients, the sequenced repertoires came from samples collected on day 63 after the first injection. In Cohort 1b, about 25 adults aged 18-55 years were enrolled at a single site in Boston, USA, between 29 July and 7 August 2020. Ad26.COV2.S was a replication-incompetent adenovirus type 26 vector expressing a prefusion-stabilized SARS-CoV-2 spike protein from the original Wuhan strain.

Sample: peripheral blood, taken in a trial of Ad26.COV2.S vaccine versus placebo. The chain uses TRBV27 and TRBJ2-1, with TRBD1 perhaps the D gene, on 6 matching bases. This receptor was obtained from a person aged 18-60 years who received the Ad26.COV2.S COVID-19 vaccine or a placebo. The nucleotide sequence reads as follows: TGTGCCAGCAGTCGACACCTGACAGGTTCCCCCAATGAGCAGTTCTTC. Its protein product is CASSRHLTGSPNEQFF.